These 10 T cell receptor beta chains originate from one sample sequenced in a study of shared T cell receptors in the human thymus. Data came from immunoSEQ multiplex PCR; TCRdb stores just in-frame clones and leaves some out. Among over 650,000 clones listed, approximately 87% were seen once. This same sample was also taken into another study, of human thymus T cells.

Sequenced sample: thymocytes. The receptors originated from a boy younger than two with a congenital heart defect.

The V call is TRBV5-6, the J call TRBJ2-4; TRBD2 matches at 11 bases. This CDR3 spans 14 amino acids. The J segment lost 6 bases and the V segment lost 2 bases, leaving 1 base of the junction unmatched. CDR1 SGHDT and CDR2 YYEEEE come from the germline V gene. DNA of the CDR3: TGTGCCAGCAGCTTCGGACTAGCGGGAAACATTCAGTACTTC. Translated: CASSFGLAGNIQYF.

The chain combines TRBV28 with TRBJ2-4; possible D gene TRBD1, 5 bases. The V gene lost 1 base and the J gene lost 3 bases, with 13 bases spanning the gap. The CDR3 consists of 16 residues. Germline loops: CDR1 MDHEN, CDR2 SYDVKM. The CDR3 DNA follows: TGTGCCAGCAGTTTATACCCAGGGAACTGCAAAAACATTCAGTACTTC. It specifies CASSLYPGNCKNIQYF.

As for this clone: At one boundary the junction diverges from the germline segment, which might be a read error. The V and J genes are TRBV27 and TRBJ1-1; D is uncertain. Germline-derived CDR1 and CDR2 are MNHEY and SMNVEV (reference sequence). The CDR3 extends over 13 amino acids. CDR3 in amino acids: CATKSKMNSEAFF. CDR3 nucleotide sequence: TGTGCCACCAAGTCGAAGATGAACAGTGAAGCTTTCTTT.

The CDR3 DNA follows: TGCGCCAGCAGCCACCCGACAGGGGGCGCGTCTAATGAGCAGTTCTTC. This translates into CASSHPTGGASNEQFF. This chain links TRBV4-3 with TRBJ2-1, with 10 bases fitting TRBD1. With V trimmed by 3 bases and J by 7 bases, 9 bases remained unmatched. The CDR3 spans 16 residues. In germline, CDR1 is LGHNA, CDR2 YSLEER.

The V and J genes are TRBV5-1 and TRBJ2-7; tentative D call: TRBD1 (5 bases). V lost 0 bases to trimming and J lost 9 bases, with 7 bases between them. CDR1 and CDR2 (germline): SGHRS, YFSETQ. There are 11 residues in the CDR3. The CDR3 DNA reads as TGCGCCAGCAGCTTGGGAACAGGGCAGTACTTC. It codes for CASSLGTGQYF.

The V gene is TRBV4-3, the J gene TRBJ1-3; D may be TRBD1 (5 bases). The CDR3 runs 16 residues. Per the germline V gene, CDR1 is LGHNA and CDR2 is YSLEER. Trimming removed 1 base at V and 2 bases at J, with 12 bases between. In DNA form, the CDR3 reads TGCGCCAGCAGCCAAGGACCAGGGAAAACTGGAAACACCATATATTTT. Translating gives CASSQGPGKTGNTIYF.

The CDR3 protein is CASSLGTGENQPQHF. DNA for the CDR3: TGTGCCAGCAGCCTGGGGACAGGGGAGAATCAGCCCCAGCATTTT. The V gene is TRBV9, the J gene TRBJ1-5, with 10 bases that match TRBD1. V dropped 4 bases and J dropped 4; count of bases not matched to a gene: 5. The CDR3 is 15 amino acids. The germline gives CDR1 SGDLS, CDR2 YYNGEE. Full variable domain (rest looked up from reference TRBV9 and TRBJ1-5): DSGVTQTPKHLITATGQRVTLRCSPRSGDLSVYWYQQSLDQGLQFLIQYYNGEERAKGNILERFSAQQFPDLHSELNLSSLELGDSALYFCASSLGTGENQPQHFGDGTRLSIL.

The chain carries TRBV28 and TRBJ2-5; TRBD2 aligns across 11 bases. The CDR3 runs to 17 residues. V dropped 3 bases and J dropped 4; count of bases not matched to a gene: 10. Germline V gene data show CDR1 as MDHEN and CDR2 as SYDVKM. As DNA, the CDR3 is TGTGCCAGCAGTTTCTACCCTAGCGGGAGGATCAGAGAGACCCAGTACTTC. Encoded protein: CASSFYPSGRIRETQYF.

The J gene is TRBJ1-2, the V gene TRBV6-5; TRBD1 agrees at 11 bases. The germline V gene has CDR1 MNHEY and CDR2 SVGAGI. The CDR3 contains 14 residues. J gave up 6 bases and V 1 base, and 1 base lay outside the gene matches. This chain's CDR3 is CASSYWGQGDGYTF. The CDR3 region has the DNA TGTGCCAGCAGTTACTGGGGACAGGGGGATGGCTACACCTTC.

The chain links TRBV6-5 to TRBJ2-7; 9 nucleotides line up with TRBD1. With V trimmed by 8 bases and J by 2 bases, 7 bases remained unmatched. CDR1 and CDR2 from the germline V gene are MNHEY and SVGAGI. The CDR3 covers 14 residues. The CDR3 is CASHRTGVTYEQYF. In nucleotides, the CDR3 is TGTGCCAGCCATAGGACAGGGGTTACCTACGAGCAGTACTTC.